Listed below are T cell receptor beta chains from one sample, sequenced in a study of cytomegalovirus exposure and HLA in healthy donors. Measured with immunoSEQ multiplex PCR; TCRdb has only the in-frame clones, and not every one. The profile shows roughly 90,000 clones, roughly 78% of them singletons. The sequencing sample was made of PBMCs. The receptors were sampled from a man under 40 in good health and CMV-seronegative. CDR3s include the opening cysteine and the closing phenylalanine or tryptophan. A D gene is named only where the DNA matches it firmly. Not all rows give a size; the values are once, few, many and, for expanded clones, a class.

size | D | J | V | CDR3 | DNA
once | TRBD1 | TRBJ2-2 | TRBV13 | CASSLERGAGTGDGELFF | TGTGCCAGCAGCTTAGAGCGAGGAGCCGGGACAGGGGACGGGGAGCTGTTTTTT
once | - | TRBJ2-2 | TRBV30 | CAWRRVGGLQNTGELFF | TGTGCCTGGAGACGAGTGGGGGGACTCCAGAACACCGGGGAGCTGTTTTTT
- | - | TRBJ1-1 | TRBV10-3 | CAISNTGNTEAFF | TGTGCCATCAGTAACACAGGGAACACTGAAGCTTTCTTT
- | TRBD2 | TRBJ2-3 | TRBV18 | CASSPPREGTDTQYF | TGTGCCAGCTCACCTCCCAGGGAGGGAACAGATACGCAGTATTTT
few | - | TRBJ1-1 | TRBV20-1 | CSASGYTEAFF | TGCAGTGCTAGTGGCTACACTGAAGCTTTCTTT
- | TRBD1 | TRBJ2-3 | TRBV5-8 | CASSLGQGIDTQYF | TGTGCCAGCAGCTTGGGACAGGGTATAGATACGCAGTATTTT
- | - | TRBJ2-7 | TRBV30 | CAWSVLNSYEQYF | TGTGCCTGGAGTGTCTTGAATAGCTACGAGCAGTACTTC
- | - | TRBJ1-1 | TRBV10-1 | CASSGTRDTRSDSAFF | TGCGCCAGCAGTGGAACCCGGGACACCAGGTCGGATTCAGCTTTCTTT
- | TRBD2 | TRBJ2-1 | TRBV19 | CASSPSWREGYEQFF | TGTGCCAGTAGTCCCTCTTGGCGGGAGGGGTACGAGCAGTTCTTC
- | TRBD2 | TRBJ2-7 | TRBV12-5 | CASGTSGRLSYEQYF | TGTGCTAGTGGAACTAGCGGGAGGCTCTCCTACGAGCAGTACTTC
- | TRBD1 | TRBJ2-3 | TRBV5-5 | CASSLQGTGTDTQYF | TGTGCCAGCAGCTTACAGGGGACGGGCACAGATACGCAGTATTTT
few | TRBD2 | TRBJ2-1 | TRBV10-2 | CASSETVRRFKTSGRYNEQFF | TGCGCCAGCAGTGAGACGGTCAGACGGTTTAAGACTAGCGGCCGTTACAATGAGCAGTTCTTC
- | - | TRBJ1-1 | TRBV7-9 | CASSLIQGTEAFF | TGTGCCAGCAGCTTAATCCAGGGGACTGAAGCTTTCTTT
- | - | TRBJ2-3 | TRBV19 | CASSIATADTQYF | TGTGCCAGTAGTATAGCCACGGCAGATACGCAGTATTTT
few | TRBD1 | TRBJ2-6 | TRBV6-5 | CASTMTGPGANVLTF | TGTGCCAGCACTATGACAGGGCCTGGGGCCAACGTCCTGACTTTC
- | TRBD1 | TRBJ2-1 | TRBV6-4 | CASSDSETGVLYNEQFF | TGTGCCAGCAGTGACTCTGAGACAGGGGTTCTCTACAATGAGCAGTTCTTC
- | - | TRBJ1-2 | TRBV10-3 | CAISEGGVPYGYTF | TGTGCCATCAGTGAGGGGGGGGTACCCTATGGCTACACCTTC
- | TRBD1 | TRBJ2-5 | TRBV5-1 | CASRWTGETQYF | TGCGCCAGCAGATGGACAGGAGAGACCCAGTACTTC
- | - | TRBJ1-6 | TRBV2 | CASSDEGNSPLHF | TGTGCCAGCAGTGATGAGGGTAATTCACCCCTCCACTTT
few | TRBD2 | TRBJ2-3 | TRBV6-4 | CASSDSDGGGSDTQYF | TGTGCCAGCAGTGACTCGGATGGCGGGGGGTCGGATACGCAGTATTTT
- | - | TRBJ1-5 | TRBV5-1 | CASSLGGDPDNQPQHF | TGCGCCAGCAGCTTGGGGGGGGATCCTGACAATCAGCCCCAGCATTTT
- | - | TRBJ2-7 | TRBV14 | CASSQVYRVEQYF | TGTGCCAGCAGCCAAGTCTACAGGGTCGAGCAGTACTTC
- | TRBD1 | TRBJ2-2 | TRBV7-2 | CASSERQGGPGELFF | TGTGCCAGCAGCGAACGACAGGGGGGTCCCGGGGAGCTGTTTTTT
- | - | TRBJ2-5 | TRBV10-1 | CASSQGGETQYF | TGCGCCAGCAGCCAGGGAGGAGAGACCCAGTACTTC
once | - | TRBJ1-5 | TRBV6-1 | CASSEEAGGGQPQHF | TGTGCCAGCAGTGAAGAAGCCGGGGGGGGTCAGCCCCAGCATTTT
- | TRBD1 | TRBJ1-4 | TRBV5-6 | CASSPGTGYEKLFF | TGTGCCAGCAGTCCCGGGACAGGGTATGAAAAACTGTTTTTT
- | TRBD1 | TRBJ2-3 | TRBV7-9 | CASAAPTGVADTQYF | TGTGCCAGCGCCGCGCCAACAGGGGTCGCAGATACGCAGTATTTT
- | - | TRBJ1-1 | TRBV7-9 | CASSLYSGGNTEAFF | TGTGCCAGCAGCTTATACTCCGGGGGGAACACTGAAGCTTTCTTT
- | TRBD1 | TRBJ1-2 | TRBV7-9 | CASSSRQGGYGYTF | TGTGCCAGCAGCTCCAGACAGGGCGGCTATGGCTACACCTTC
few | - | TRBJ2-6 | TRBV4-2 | CASSQDPHSGANVLTF | TGTGCCAGCAGCCAAGATCCACACTCTGGGGCCAACGTCCTGACTTTC
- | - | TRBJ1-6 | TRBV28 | CASSLRGSPLHF | TGTGCCAGCAGTTTAAGGGGATCACCCCTCCACTTT
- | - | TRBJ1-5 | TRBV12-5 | CASGPRGVPQHF | TGTGCTAGTGGGCCCAGGGGAGTGCCCCAGCATTTT
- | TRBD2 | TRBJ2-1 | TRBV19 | CASSGRLAGGRSSYNEQFF | TGTGCCAGTAGTGGGCGACTAGCGGGGGGGAGGAGCTCCTACAATGAGCAGTTCTTC
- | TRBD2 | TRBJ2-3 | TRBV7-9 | CASSLGTSGAPGSQYF | TGTGCCAGCAGCCTCGGGACTAGCGGGGCCCCTGGATCGCAGTATTTT
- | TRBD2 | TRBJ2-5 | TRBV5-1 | CASSLAGGGETQYF | TGCGCCAGCAGCTTGGCGGGGGGAGGTGAGACCCAGTACTTC
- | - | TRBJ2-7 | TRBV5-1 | CASSLEASYEQYF | TGCGCCAGCAGCTTGGAAGCTAGCTACGAGCAGTACTTC
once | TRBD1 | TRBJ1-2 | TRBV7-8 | CASSLRTGPNYGYTF | TGTGCCAGCAGCTTAAGGACAGGTCCTAACTATGGCTACACCTTC
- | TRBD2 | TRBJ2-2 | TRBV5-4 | CASSHLAGTGELFF | TGTGCCAGCAGCCACCTAGCGGGGACCGGGGAGCTGTTTTTT
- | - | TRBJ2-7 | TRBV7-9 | CASSLAFGGLYEQYF | TGTGCCAGCAGCTTAGCTTTTGGAGGCCTCTACGAGCAGTACTTC
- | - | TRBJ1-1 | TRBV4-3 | CASSQASGWRDTEAFF | TGCGCCAGCAGCCAAGCCTCAGGGTGGAGGGACACTGAAGCTTTCTTT
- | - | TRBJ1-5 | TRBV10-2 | CASSELSNQPQHF | TGCGCCAGCAGTGAGCTTAGCAATCAGCCCCAGCATTTT
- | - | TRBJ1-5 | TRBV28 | CASSTGAGNQPQHF | TGTGCCAGCAGTACTGGGGCGGGCAATCAGCCCCAGCATTTT
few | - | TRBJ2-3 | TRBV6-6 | CASSYSVGGDTQYF | TGTGCCAGCAGTTACTCGGTGGGGGGAGATACGCAGTATTTT
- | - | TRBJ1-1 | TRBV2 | CASSERRRTEAFF | TGTGCCAGCAGTGAACGCCGGAGGACTGAAGCTTTCTTT
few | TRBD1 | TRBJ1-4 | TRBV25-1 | CASSVDRGDEKLFF | TGTGCCAGCAGTGTCGACAGGGGGGACGAAAAACTGTTTTTT
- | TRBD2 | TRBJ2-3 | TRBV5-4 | CASSLVVAGKSDTQYF | TGTGCCAGCAGCTTGGTGGTAGCGGGGAAGTCAGATACGCAGTATTTT
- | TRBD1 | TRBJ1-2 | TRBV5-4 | CASSPAGTGYGYTF | TGTGCCAGCAGCCCCGCCGGGACAGGGTATGGCTACACCTTC
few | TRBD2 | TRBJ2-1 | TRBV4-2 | CASSQDATGGPSEQFF | TGTGCCAGCAGCCAAGATGCGACGGGAGGGCCATCTGAGCAGTTCTTC